This TCR beta chain appears in the sequencing data of a study of T cell responses to AZD1222 COVID-19 vaccine. Whole-study context: Doses given second, at about 4 or about 12 weeks, were pooled. Study outcomes and limitations: Clonal diversity was possibly underestimated, and the donors were mostly white British, with more females.

Sequenced by immunoSEQ multiplex PCR; TCRdb stores in-frame clones only, minus some. The table lists under 200,000 clones, over 80% of them singletons. A note on this clone: The antigen is not known.

The CDR3 is made up of 16 amino acids. The germline V gene encodes CDR1 SGHKS and CDR2 YYEKEE (reference sequence). The V and J ends lost 4 bases and 7 bases respectively, with 21 bases between them. The input for sequencing was peripheral blood, taken on day 0 of AZD1222 vaccination. The V call is TRBV5-5, the J call TRBJ1-5; a weak D match, TRBD1 (6 bases). The sequence derives from an adult in good health. Written as DNA, the CDR3 is TGTGCCAGCAGCCGGGAGGGGACATCGAATTCGCAGCCCCAGCATTTT. Its translation is CASSREGTSNSQPQHF.